The 16 T cell receptor beta chains below come from one sample, sequenced in a study of cytomegalovirus exposure and HLA in healthy donors. This PCR relied on a set of 60 Vbeta primers and 13 Jbeta primers. The table came from immunoSEQ multiplex PCR; TCRdb's copy has only in-frame clones and leaves some out. The sample shows some 90,000 clones, roughly 70% of them seen only once. The sequenced sample was PBMCs. The source is a man aged 45-65 years in good health and CMV-seronegative.

Remarks on this clone: This same CDR3 is encoded by further DNA sequences in the sample. The gene calls are TRBV2 and TRBJ2-5, with a weak D call TRBD1 (6 bases). Trimming cost V 5 bases and J 1 base, with 11 bases left between them. CDR1 is SNHLY, CDR2 FYNNEI, per germline. The CDR3 runs to 14 residues. As DNA, the CDR3 is TGTGCCAGCAGTCTACAGGGTCTCCAAGAGACCCAGTACTTC. This translates into CASSLQGLQETQYF.

This chain links TRBV28 with TRBJ2-1; tentative D call: TRBD2 (5 bases). Trimming removed 8 bases from V and 3 bases from J, with 8 bases in between. CDR3 length: 12 residues. Germline CDR1 and CDR2: MDHEN and SYDVKM. The CDR3 sequence: CASLGIYNEQFF. The CDR3 DNA sequence: TGTGCCAGCCTCGGGATCTACAATGAGCAGTTCTTC. The full variable domain, with the rest looked up from reference TRBV28 and TRBJ2-1, is DVKVTQSSRYLVKRTGEKVFLECVQDMDHENMFWYRQDPGLGLRLIYFSYDVKMKEKGDIPEGYSVSREKKERFSLILESASTNQTSMYLCASLGIYNEQFFGPGTRLTVL.

The chain links TRBV7-2 to TRBJ2-1; 7 bases line up with TRBD2. Germline CDR1 is SGHTA and CDR2 is FQGNSA. Germline trimming cut 4 bases from V and 3 bases from J; bases unmatched to any gene: 6. This CDR3 contains 15 residues. The CDR3 protein is CASSSRRGIYNEQFF. CDR3 in DNA: TGTGCCAGCAGCTCCCGGCGGGGGATCTACAATGAGCAGTTCTTC. The whole variable domain, remainder taken from reference TRBV7-2 and TRBJ2-1, is GAGVSQSPSNKVTEKGKDVELRCDPISGHTALYWYRQSLGQGLEFLIYFQGNSAPDKSGLPSDRFSAERTGGSVSTLTIQRTQQEDSAVYLCASSSRRGIYNEQFFGPGTRLTVL.

The chain has TRBV5-1 and TRBJ1-4; 7 positions agree with TRBD1. Germline trimming cut 2 bases from V and 3 bases from J; bases unmatched to any gene: 4. CDR1 SGHRS and CDR2 YFSETQ come from the germline V gene. The CDR3 totals 15 residues. In nucleotides, the CDR3 is TGCGCCAGCAGCTTATTTGGGACAGCTAATGAAAAACTGTTTTTT. This codes for CASSLFGTANEKLFF.

V usage is TRBV18 and J usage is TRBJ2-2; 11 bases are a match to TRBD1. The ends lost 3 bases at V and 8 bases at J; junction bases unmatched: 8. Germline CDR1 and CDR2: KGHSH and LQKENI. This CDR3 has 16 residues. Written as DNA, the CDR3 is TGTGCCAGCTCACCCCGGACAGGGGGCGGCTCAGGGGAGCTGTTTTTT. Translation gives CASSPRTGGGSGELFF.

The rearrangement joins TRBV25-1 to TRBJ1-6; D is perhaps TRBD1 (6 bases). CDR1 and CDR2 from the germline V gene are MGHDK and SYGVNS. Trimming stripped 10 bases from V and 4 bases from J, with 14 bases between. The CDR3 extends over 14 amino acids. The CDR3 DNA follows: TGTGCCACCACGACAGGCTTTTATAATTCACCCCTCCACTTT. This gives the protein CATTTGFYNSPLHF.

This chain links TRBV5-6 with TRBJ1-5; 7 bases line up with TRBD1. The CDR3 consists of 19 residues. Trimming cost V 3 bases and J 3 bases; bases outside gene matches: 18. Looked up from germline, CDR1 is SGHDT and CDR2 is YYEEEE. CDR3 in amino acids: CASSSLGGFPGQNNQPQHF. For the CDR3, the DNA is TGTGCCAGCAGCTCCCTGGGAGGATTTCCGGGACAGAACAATCAGCCCCAGCATTTT.

The rearrangement links TRBV28 to TRBJ1-5, with 9 bases matching TRBD1. Looked up from germline, CDR1 is MDHEN and CDR2 is SYDVKM. Unmatched junction bases numbered 13, after V lost 5 bases and J lost 2 bases. The CDR3 extends over 18 amino acids. CDR3 region: CASSPPGTGFRGNQPQHF. DNA of the CDR3: TGTGCCAGCAGTCCTCCCGGGACAGGGTTTCGGGGCAATCAGCCCCAGCATTTT.

V usage is TRBV4-3 and J usage is TRBJ1-1; D is perhaps TRBD1 (5 bases). The CDR3 has 15 residues. Trimming took 0 bases from V and 3 from J, leaving 11 bases between them. In germline, CDR1 is LGHNA, CDR2 YSLEER. CDR3 nucleotides: TGCGCCAGCAGCCAAGATCCGGGAGGGGACACTGAAGCTTTCTTT. This translates into CASSQDPGGDTEAFF.

The V gene is TRBV19, the J gene TRBJ2-4, with TRBD1 matching over 7 bases. V trimming: 4 bases; J trimming: 7 bases; junction bases outside the gene matches: 16. This CDR3 is 17 amino acids long. Germline CDR1 reads LNHDA; CDR2 reads SQIVND (reference sequence). Here the CDR3 reads CASSTDATGSGTNIQYF. As DNA, the CDR3 is TGTGCCAGTAGTACAGACGCGACAGGGAGTGGTACGAACATTCAGTACTTC.

The chain joins TRBV28 to TRBJ2-3; possible D gene TRBD1, 6 bases. V was cut by 7 bases and J by 8 bases, with 16 bases left in between. The CDR3 has 13 amino acids. CDR1 MDHEN and CDR2 SYDVKM come from the germline V gene. CDR3 sequence (DNA): TGTGCCAGCACCTCCCGGGTAGGGGGTACGCAGTATTTT. Translating it yields CASTSRVGGTQYF.

The genes are TRBV7-2 and TRBJ1-1; 7 bases match TRBD1. The CDR3 extends over 15 amino acids. CDR1 and CDR2 from the germline V gene are SGHTA and FQGNSA. J was trimmed by 7 bases and V by 4 bases; bases with no gene match: 12. CDR3: CASSSRTGGTLEAFF. In DNA form, the CDR3 reads TGTGCCAGCAGCTCCAGGACAGGCGGTACCCTTGAAGCTTTCTTT.

V gene TRBV11-2 combines with J gene TRBJ2-5, with a tentative D call TRBD1 (5 bases). This CDR3 has 13 residues. In germline, CDR1 is SGHAT, CDR2 FQNNGV. V lost 2 bases and J lost 4, with 8 bases in between. CDR3 nucleotides: TGTGCCAGCAGCTTAACAGGATCAGAGACCCAGTACTTC. Encoded protein: CASSLTGSETQYF.

This chain links TRBV9 with TRBJ1-2; 9 nucleotides match TRBD1. The germline V gene has CDR1 SGDLS and CDR2 YYNGEE. V shed 0 bases and J 8 bases; nucleotides not matched to a gene: 5. The CDR3 has 14 residues. The CDR3, as DNA: TGTGCCAGCAGCGTAGGGGGACAGGGTGTGGGCTACACCTTC. This translates into CASSVGGQGVGYTF.

CDR3 amino acids: CASSSSTSGDTQYF. The CDR3 DNA reads TGTGCCAGCAGCTCTAGCACTAGCGGGGATACGCAGTATTTT. This chain links TRBV14 with TRBJ2-3, with 9 nucleotides matching TRBD2. This CDR3 region has 14 residues. The V gene's germline CDR1 is SGHDN and CDR2 FVKESK. The trim removed 5 bases at V and 6 bases at J, leaving 6 bases unmatched.

This sequence joins TRBV21-1 and TRBJ2-7; TRBD1 is taken as the D call from the table, unchecked against the DNA. TRBV21-1 is noted as a pseudogene. The CDR3 runs 14 residues. DNA for the CDR3: TGTGCCAGCAGCAGATACAGGGCGATTAACGAGCAGTACGTC. Its protein is CASSRYRAINEQYV.